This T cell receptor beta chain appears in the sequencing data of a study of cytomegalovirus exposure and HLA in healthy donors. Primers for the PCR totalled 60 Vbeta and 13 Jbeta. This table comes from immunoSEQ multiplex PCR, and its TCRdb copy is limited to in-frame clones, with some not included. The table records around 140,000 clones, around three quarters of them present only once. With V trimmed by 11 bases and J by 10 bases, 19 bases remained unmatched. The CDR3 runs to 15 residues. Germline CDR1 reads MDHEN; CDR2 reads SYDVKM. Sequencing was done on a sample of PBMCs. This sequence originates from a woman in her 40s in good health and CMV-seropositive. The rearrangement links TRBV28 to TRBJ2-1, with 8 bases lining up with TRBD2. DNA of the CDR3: TGTGCCCGGGTAGGGAGCGGGAGATCCCTCAGGGAGCAGTTCTTC. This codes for CARVGSGRSLREQFF.